The 23 T cell receptor beta chains in this list originate from one sample, sequenced in a study of regulatory T cells in long-lasting Graves disease. This sample's time point: newly diagnosed GD, antithyroid drugs for less than 3 months. PBMC RNA served as the TCR library source. Investigators prepared the TCR beta libraries by applying iRepertoire HTBI primers and Arm-PCR of CDR3 regions. MiXCR, applied by TCRdb to the multiplex PCR reads, yields one record per CDR3 protein. The sample yields 370,000 or so distinct CDR3 sequences, roughly 17% seen once. These same data were also listed under a study on T cells in Graves' hyperthyroidism and ophthalmopathy.

Sequenced material: peripheral blood mononuclear cells (PBMCs), taken at new diagnosis, from a patient treated with antithyroid drugs. These receptors were obtained from a woman aged 18-29 years with Graves disease.

The CDR3 loop reads CASKGQKETQYF. CDR3 nucleotides: TGTGCCAGCAAGGGACAGAAGGAGACCCAGTACTTC. The genes are TRBV28 and TRBJ2-5; 7 nucleotides match TRBD1. The CDR3 length is 12 residues. V was pared by 7 bases and J by 5 bases, with 4 bases of the junction left unmatched. The germline CDR1 and CDR2 sequences are MDHEN and SYDVKM.

This clonotype was found a few times. V is TRBV19 and J is TRBJ2-3, with TRBD2 identical over 8 bases. The V gene end was trimmed by 3 bases and the J gene end by 8 bases; junction bases not matched to a gene: 10. The CDR3 spans 15 residues. Germline CDR1 is LNHDA and CDR2 is SQIVND (reference sequence). CDR3 residues: CASSIGRLANLTQYF. In nucleotides, the CDR3 is TGTGCCAGTAGTATCGGTCGACTAGCGAATCTTACGCAGTATTTT. The full variable domain, completed using reference TRBV19 and TRBJ2-3, is DGGITQSPKYLFRKEGQNVTLSCEQNLNHDAMYWYRQDPGQGLRLIYYSQIVNDFQKGDIAEGYSVSREKKESFPLTVTSAQKNPTAFYLCASSIGRLANLTQYFGPGTRLTVL.

This clonotype has ten or more counts. The chain links TRBV6-5 to TRBJ2-1, with D possibly matching TRBD2 (7 bases). CDR3 length equals 17 residues. CDR1 is MNHEY, CDR2 SVGAGI, per germline. Trimming took 2 bases from V and 0 from J, leaving 14 bases between them. CDR3 amino acids: CASSYVRGGSSYNEQFF. DNA for the CDR3: TGTGCCAGCAGTTACGTCAGGGGCGGGAGCTCCTACAATGAGCAGTTCTTC.

At least ten counts were recorded for this clonotype. The V gene is TRBV20-1, the J gene TRBJ2-1, with 9 bases fitting TRBD2. Germline V gene lookup returns CDR1 DFQATT and CDR2 SNEGSKA (reference sequence). The CDR3 spans 14 residues. V dropped 0 bases and J dropped 8; count of bases not matched to a gene: 5. DNA for the CDR3: TGCAGTGCTAGAGAGCTAGCGGGAATCTATGAGCAGTTCTTC. Translated, it gives CSARELAGIYEQFF.

At least ten counts were recorded for this clonotype. This rearrangement joins TRBV7-3 to TRBJ2-5; D remains ambiguous. Trimming cost V 3 bases and J 5 bases, with 10 bases left between them. The length of the CDR3 is 13 residues. The germline gives CDR1 SGHTA, CDR2 FQGTGA. The CDR3 sequence: CASSFYGGETQYF. The CDR3 DNA is TGTGCCAGCAGCTTCTACGGTGGCGAGACCCAGTACTTC.

As to this clonotype: A read error is possible here, since a much larger clone lies one base away. This rearrangement joins TRBV10-3 to TRBJ2-1; D might be TRBD1 (7 bases). Trimming cost V 3 bases and J 4 bases, with 13 bases left between them. Germline-derived CDR1 and CDR2 are ENHRY and SYGVKD. The CDR3 totals 15 residues. CDR3 loop: CAISDSGDSYNEQFF. The CDR3 DNA sequence: TGTGCCATCAGTGACTCGGGGGACAGTTACAATGAGCAGTTCTTC.

This clonotype showed up many times. The genes are TRBV7-2 and TRBJ2-7; 13 nucleotides align to TRBD2. Losses at the gene ends were 1 base for V and 7 bases for J; bases not matched to a gene: 10. Germline V lookup: CDR1 SGHTA, CDR2 FQGNSA. The CDR3 has 17 amino acids. CDR3 coding DNA: TGTGCCAGCAGCTTAGGACTAGCGGGGGGCCGCCGATGGGAGCAGTACTTC. Translating it yields CASSLGLAGGRRWEQYF.

The gene calls are TRBV10-3 and TRBJ2-7, with 9 positions matching TRBD1. Trimming removed 6 bases from V and 2 bases from J; junction bases left unmatched: 8. Germline values: CDR1 ENHRY, CDR2 SYGVKD. The CDR3 is made up of 15 amino acids. The CDR3 region has the DNA TGTGCCATCAGCACTCCGGGACAGGGTACCTACGAGCAGTACTTC. Protein sequence: CAISTPGQGTYEQYF.

The V and J genes are TRBV6-5 and TRBJ2-7; 8 bases agree with TRBD1. V dropped 2 bases and J dropped 0; count of bases not matched to a gene: 9. The CDR3 runs 17 residues. Germline V gives CDR1 MNHEY, CDR2 SVGAGI. CDR3 loop: CASSYNVGTGSSYEQYF. DNA of the CDR3: TGTGCCAGCAGTTACAATGTTGGGACAGGCAGCTCCTACGAGCAGTACTTC.

At least ten counts were recorded for this clonotype. The chain joins TRBV12-3 or TRBV12-4 to TRBJ2-5; 11 bases map to TRBD1. V lost 7 bases, J lost 5 bases, and 6 bases stayed unmatched. The CDR3 is 14 residues long. CDR3 DNA sequence: TGTGCCAGCACAAGGACAGGGGGCGATGAGACCCAGTACTTC. Residues: CASTRTGGDETQYF.

CDR3 in amino acids: CASSEGLQQETQYF. Here the CDR3 DNA reads TGTGCCAGCAGTGAAGGACTGCAACAAGAGACCCAGTACTTC. The V call is TRBV6-1, the J call TRBJ2-5; D is uncertain. V shed 1 base and J shed 2 bases, with 8 bases lying between them. The CDR3 runs 14 residues. Per the germline V gene, CDR1 is MNHNS and CDR2 is SASEGT.

This clonotype was found a few times. This sequence joins TRBV6-1 and TRBJ2-6; D unresolved. V was shortened by 2 bases and J by 0 bases, with 8 bases between the two germline ends. Germline V gives CDR1 MNHNS, CDR2 SASEGT. The CDR3 is made up of 16 amino acids. DNA of the CDR3: TGTGCCAGCAGTGAAATGGCGAGCTCTGGGGCCAACGTCCTGACTTTC. This encodes CASSEMASSGANVLTF.

The chain couples TRBV13 to TRBJ2-2; 14 nucleotides agree with TRBD2. The V gene's germline CDR1 is PRHDT and CDR2 FYEKMQ (reference sequence). The CDR3 totals 18 residues. The J segment lost 7 bases and the V segment lost 5 bases, leaving 12 bases of the junction unmatched. The CDR3 bases are TGTGCCAGCAGCCGCCCGACTAGCGGGAGGGCCGAGGACGGGGAGCTGTTTTTT. It codes for CASSRPTSGRAEDGELFF. Complete variable domain (other parts from reference TRBV13 and TRBJ2-2): AAGVIQSPRHLIKEKRETATLKCYPIPRHDTVYWYQQGPGQDPQFLISFYEKMQSDKGSIPDRFSAQQFSDYHSELNMSSLELGDSALYFCASSRPTSGRAEDGELFFGEGSRLTVL.

This clonotype was observed many times. The chain employs TRBV10-1 and TRBJ1-5; the D is unclear. CDR3 length: 15 residues. Germline-derived CDR1 and CDR2 are WNHNN and SYGVQD (reference sequence). The V gene lost 6 bases and the J gene lost 3 bases, with 15 bases spanning the gap. The DNA of the CDR3 is TGCGCCAGCAGGGAATACGGACCTTTCAATCAGCCCCAGCATTTT. It codes for CASREYGPFNQPQHF.

This clonotype showed up many times. This sequence joins TRBV24-1 and TRBJ1-5, with 9 bases lining up with TRBD1. In germline, CDR1 is KGHDR, CDR2 SFDVKD. The trim removed 9 bases at V and 6 bases at J, leaving 14 bases unmatched. The CDR3 consists of 16 residues. CDR3 amino acids: CATGDPRTGVSQPQHF. The CDR3 DNA sequence: TGTGCCACCGGAGACCCGCGGACAGGGGTGAGTCAGCCCCAGCATTTT.

The V call is TRBV9, the J call TRBJ2-3; possible D gene TRBD1, 6 bases. V was shortened by 4 bases and J by 2 bases, with 11 bases between the two germline ends. The CDR3 runs to 14 residues. Germline V gives CDR1 SGDLS, CDR2 YYNGEE. CDR3: CASSSHRVTDTQYF. DNA for the CDR3: TGTGCCAGCAGCTCCCACAGGGTCACAGATACGCAGTATTTT.

Only a few counts were recorded for this clonotype. The chain couples TRBV29-1 to TRBJ1-1; 8 bases align to TRBD1. Trimming took 4 bases from V and 5 from J; bases not matched to a gene: 6. In germline, CDR1 is SQVTM, CDR2 ANQGSEA. The CDR3 runs 13 residues. This CDR3 is CSVGTGRVTEAFF. The CDR3 DNA follows: TGCAGCGTTGGGACAGGGCGAGTAACTGAAGCTTTCTTT.

Many counts were recorded for this clonotype. The chain couples TRBV7-2 to TRBJ1-1; the D gene is possibly TRBD1 (6 bases). Germline-derived CDR1 and CDR2 are SGHTA and FQGNSA. The CDR3 totals 15 residues. Trimming cost V 1 base and J 5 bases, with 14 bases left between them. The CDR3 loop reads CASSLEGRGWTEAFF. The CDR3 DNA sequence: TGTGCCAGCAGCTTAGAGGGCAGGGGTTGGACTGAAGCTTTCTTT.

This clonotype was found many times. This chain connects TRBV12-3 or TRBV12-4 to TRBJ2-1; 7 bases align to TRBD2. J was trimmed by 9 bases and V by 5 bases; bases with no gene match: 7. The CDR3 totals 13 residues. CDR3 sequence reads: CASSGAGEGEQFF. CDR3 nucleotide sequence: TGTGCCAGCAGTGGGGCGGGGGAGGGTGAGCAGTTCTTC.

On this clonotype: It may be a read error: a sequence one base away is much more abundant. The chain recombines TRBV10-3 with TRBJ2-5; the D gene could be TRBD1 or TRBD2 (5 bases each). Germline assignment: CDR1 ENHRY and CDR2 SYGVKD. The CDR3 runs 14 residues. The CDR3 sequence is CATTADRQRETRYF. The CDR3 DNA sequence: TGTGCCACTACCGCTGACAGACAAAGGGAGACCCGGTACTTC.

This clonotype has just a few counts. In DNA, the CDR3 is TGTGCCTGGAGGTCCAAGCGGGGCTACAATGAGCAGTTCTTC. Encoded protein: CAWRSKRGYNEQFF. The rearrangement uses TRBV30 and TRBJ2-1; 7 bases fit TRBD2. V shed 3 bases, J shed 3 bases, and the junction held 5 bases outside the gene matches. Per the germline V gene, CDR1 is GTSNPN and CDR2 is SVGIG (reference sequence). CDR3 size: 14 residues.

With regard to this clonotype: At one boundary the junction diverges from the germline segment, which might be a read error. V is TRBV7-8 and J is TRBJ2-3, with 9 bases that match TRBD2. The CDR3 is made up of 17 amino acids. Germline V CDR1 and CDR2: SGHVS, FQNEAQ. The CDR3, as DNA: TGTGCCAGCAGCTTAGGTAGCGGGGGCCTTAGCACAGATGCGCAGTATTTT. This gives the protein CASSLGSGGLSTDAQYF.

This clonotype was seen at least ten times. The chain couples TRBV30 to TRBJ1-5, with 7 bases matching TRBD1. The CDR3 is 13 amino acids. Germline values: CDR1 GTSNPN, CDR2 SVGIG (reference sequence). The V segment lost 8 bases and the J segment 3 bases; nucleotides outside the gene matches: 7. In DNA, the CDR3 is TGTGCCGGACCGGGACAGATCAATCAGCCCCAGCATTTT. It specifies CAGPGQINQPQHF. The entire variable domain, with the rest obtained from reference TRBV30 and TRBJ1-5, is as follows: SQTIHQWPATLVQPVGSPLSLECTVEGTSNPNLYWYRQAAGRGLQLLFYSVGIGQISSEVPQNLSASRPQDRQFILSSKKLLLSDSGFYLCAGPGQINQPQHFGDGTRLSIL.